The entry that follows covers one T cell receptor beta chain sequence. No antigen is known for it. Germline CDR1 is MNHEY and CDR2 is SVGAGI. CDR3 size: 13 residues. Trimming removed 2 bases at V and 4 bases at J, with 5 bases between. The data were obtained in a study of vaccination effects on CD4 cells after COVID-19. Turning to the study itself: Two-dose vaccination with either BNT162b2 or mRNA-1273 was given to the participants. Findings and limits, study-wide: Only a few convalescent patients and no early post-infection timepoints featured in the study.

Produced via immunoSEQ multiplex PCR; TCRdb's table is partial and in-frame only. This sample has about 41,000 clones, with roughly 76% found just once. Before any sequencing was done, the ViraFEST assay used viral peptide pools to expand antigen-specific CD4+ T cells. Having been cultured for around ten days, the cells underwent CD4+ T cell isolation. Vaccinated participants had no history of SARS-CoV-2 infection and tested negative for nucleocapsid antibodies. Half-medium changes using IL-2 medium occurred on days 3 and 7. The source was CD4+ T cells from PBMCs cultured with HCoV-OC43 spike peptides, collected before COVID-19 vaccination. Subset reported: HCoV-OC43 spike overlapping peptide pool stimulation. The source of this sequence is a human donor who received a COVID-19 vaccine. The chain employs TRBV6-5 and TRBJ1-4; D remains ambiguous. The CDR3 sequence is CASSYHHNEKLFF. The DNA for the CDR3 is TGTGCCAGCAGTTACCACCATAATGAAAAACTGTTTTTT.